The T cell receptor beta chain under discussion was sequenced for a study of OX40 agonist ivuxolimab in advanced cancers. The study's findings and limits: In the expanded peripheral T cells, antigen specificity was never determined.

About this clone itself: What it binds is unknown.

The CDR3 runs 17 residues. Trimming stripped 0 bases from V and 7 bases from J, with 19 bases between. The germline gives CDR1 SGHTA, CDR2 FQGNSA. The protocol was immunoSEQ multiplex PCR, while the TCRdb copy is restricted to in-frame clones and leaves out a portion. Found here are nearly 50,000 clones, roughly 77% of them singletons; the top ten hold more than 5.5%. This receptor was identified in an adult with an advanced solid tumor such as melanoma, head and neck, liver or kidney cancer. V gene TRBV7-2 combines with J gene TRBJ2-1, with D maybe TRBD1 (5 bases). The specimen comprised CD4+ or CD8+ T cells sorted from blood, sampled in a trial of the OX40 agonist ivuxolimab. The CDR3 DNA sequence: TGTGCCAGCAGCTTAGCGTATGGGTCAGGGTTTGGAAATGAGCAGTTCTTC. Amino acid sequence: CASSLAYGSGFGNEQFF. Full variable domain (outside the CDR3, taken from reference TRBV7-2 and TRBJ2-1): GAGVSQSPSNKVTEKGKDVELRCDPISGHTALYWYRQSLGQGLEFLIYFQGNSAPDKSGLPSDRFSAERTGGSVSTLTIQRTQQEDSAVYLCASSLAYGSGFGNEQFFGPGTRLTVL.